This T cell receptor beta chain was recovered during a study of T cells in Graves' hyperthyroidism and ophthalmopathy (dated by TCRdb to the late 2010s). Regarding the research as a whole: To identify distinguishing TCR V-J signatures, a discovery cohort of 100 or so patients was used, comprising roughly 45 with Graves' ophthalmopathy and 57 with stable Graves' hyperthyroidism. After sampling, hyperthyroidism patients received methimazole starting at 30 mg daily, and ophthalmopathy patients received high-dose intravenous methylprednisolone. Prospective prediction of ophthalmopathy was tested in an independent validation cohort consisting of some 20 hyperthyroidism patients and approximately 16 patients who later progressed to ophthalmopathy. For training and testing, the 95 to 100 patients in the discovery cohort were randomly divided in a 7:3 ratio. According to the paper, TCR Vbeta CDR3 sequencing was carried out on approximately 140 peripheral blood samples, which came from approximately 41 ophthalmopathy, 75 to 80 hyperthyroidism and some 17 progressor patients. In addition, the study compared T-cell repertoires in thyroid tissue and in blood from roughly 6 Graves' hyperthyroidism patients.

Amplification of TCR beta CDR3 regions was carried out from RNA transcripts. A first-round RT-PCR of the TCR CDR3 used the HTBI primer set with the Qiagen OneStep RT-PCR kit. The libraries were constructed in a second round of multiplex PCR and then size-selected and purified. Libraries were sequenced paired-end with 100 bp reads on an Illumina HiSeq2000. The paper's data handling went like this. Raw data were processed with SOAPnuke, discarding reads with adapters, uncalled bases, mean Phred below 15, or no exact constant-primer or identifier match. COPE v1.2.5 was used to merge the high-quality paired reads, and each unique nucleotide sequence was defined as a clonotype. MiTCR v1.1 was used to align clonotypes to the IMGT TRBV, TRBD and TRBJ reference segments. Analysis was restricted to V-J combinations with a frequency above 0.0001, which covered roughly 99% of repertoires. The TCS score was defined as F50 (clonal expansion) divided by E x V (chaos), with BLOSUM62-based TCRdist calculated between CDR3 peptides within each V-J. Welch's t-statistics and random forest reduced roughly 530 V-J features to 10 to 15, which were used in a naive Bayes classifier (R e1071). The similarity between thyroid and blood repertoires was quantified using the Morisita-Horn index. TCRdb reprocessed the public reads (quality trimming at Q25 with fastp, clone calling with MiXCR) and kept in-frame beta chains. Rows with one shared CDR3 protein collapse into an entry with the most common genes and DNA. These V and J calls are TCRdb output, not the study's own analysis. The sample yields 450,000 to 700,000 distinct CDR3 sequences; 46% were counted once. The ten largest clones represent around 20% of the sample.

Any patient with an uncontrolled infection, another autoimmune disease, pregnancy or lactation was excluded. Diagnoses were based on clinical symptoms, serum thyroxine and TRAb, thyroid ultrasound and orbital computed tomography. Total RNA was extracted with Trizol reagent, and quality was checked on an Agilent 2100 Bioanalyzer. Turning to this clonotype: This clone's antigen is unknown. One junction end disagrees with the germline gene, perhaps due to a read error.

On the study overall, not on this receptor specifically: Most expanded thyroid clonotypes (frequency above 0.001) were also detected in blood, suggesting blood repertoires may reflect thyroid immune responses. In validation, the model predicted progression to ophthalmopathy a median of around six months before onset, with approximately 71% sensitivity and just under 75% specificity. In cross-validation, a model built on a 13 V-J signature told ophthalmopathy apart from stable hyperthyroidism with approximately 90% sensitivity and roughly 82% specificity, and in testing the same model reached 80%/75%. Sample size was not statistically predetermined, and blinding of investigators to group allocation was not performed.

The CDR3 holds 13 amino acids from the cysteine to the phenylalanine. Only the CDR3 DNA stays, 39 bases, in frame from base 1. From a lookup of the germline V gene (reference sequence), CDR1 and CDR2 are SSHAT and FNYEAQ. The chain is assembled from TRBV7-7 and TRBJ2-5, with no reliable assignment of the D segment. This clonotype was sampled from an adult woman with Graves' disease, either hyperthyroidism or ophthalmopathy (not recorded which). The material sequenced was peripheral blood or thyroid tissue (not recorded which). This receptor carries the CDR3 CASSLVGPETQYF. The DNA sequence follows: TGTGCTAGCAGCTTAGTGGGCCCGGAGACCCAGTACTTC.